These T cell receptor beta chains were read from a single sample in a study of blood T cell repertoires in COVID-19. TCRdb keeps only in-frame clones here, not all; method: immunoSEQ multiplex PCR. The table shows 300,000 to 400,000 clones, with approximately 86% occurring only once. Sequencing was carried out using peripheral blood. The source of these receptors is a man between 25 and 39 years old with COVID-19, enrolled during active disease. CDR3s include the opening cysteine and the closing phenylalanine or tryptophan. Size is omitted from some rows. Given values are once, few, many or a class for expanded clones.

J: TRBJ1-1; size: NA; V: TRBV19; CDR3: CASSMAVLNTEAFF
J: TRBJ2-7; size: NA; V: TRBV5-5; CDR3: CASSLGQLWDEQYF
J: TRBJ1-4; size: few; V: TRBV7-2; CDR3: CASSLGLEKLFF
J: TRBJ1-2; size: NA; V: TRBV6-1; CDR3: CASSELYDGGPYGYTF
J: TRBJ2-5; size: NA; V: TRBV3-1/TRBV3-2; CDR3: CASSPSGAAQAQYF
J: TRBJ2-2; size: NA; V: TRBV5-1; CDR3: CASSLDRGLAGYTGELFF
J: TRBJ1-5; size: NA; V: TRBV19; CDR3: CASSPHQQPQHF
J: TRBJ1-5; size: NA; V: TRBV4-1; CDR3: CASSQISSNQPQHF
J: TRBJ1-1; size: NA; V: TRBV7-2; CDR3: CASSPAPGQGALNTEAFF
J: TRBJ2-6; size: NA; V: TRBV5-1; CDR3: CASSLLARSGANVLTF
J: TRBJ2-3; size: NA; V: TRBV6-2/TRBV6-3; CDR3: CASSYLAGGPGGTDTQYF
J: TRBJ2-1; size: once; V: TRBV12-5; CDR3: CASGIGQMYNEQFF
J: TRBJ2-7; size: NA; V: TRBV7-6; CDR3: CASSLGGSAYEQYF
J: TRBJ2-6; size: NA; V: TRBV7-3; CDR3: CASSSFTGTGANVLTF
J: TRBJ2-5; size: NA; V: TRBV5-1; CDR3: CASSFMGSEETQYF
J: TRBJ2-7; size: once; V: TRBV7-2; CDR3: CASSSDRVTYEQYF